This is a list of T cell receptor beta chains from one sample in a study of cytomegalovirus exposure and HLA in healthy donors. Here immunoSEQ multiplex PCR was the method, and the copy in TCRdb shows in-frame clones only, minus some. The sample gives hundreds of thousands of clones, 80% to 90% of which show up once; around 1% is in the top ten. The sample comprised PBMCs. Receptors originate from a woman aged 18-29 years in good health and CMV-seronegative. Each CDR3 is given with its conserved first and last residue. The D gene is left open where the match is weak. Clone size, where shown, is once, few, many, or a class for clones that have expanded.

TGCGCCAGCAAGATCGTCAGGATGAACACCGGGGAGCTGTTTTTT,CASKIVRMNTGELFF,TRBV10-1,TRBJ2-2,.,.
TGTGCCAGCAGCGTTAACCGAGGGGGTACAGATACGCAGTATTTT,CASSVNRGGTDTQYF,TRBV9,TRBJ2-3,.,.
TGTGCCAGCAGCTTACGAGAGGTTTTAAGTAACACTGAAGCTTTCTTT,CASSLREVLSNTEAFF,TRBV7-9,TRBJ1-1,.,.
TGTTCCAGCAGCCCCGGGGGTGACAGGGGGCGTCTGGATGGCTACACCTTC,CSSSPGGDRGRLDGYTF,TRBV7-9,TRBJ1-2,.,TRBD1
TGCGCCAGCAGCGCAGGGTTGTCGGAAGCTTTCTTT,CASSAGLSEAFF,TRBV5-1,TRBJ1-1,once,.
TGTGCCTGGCACCGCAGGGGCGGTAATTCACCCCTCCACTTT,CAWHRRGGNSPLHF,TRBV30,TRBJ1-6,.,.
TGCGCCAGCAGCCAAGAGGGACAGGGGAGGTTGTCGTACACTGAAGCTTTCTTT,CASSQEGQGRLSYTEAFF,TRBV4-3,TRBJ1-1,.,TRBD1
TGCGCCAGCAGCCAAGTCGGGAGAGATGCGCAGTATTTT,CASSQVGRDAQYF,TRBV4-1,TRBJ2-3,.,.
TGTGCCAGCAGCGTGGGGGGGCCAGCGGGGGGTGGACACGGGGAGCTGTTTTTT,CASSVGGPAGGGHGELFF,TRBV9,TRBJ2-2,.,TRBD2
TGTGCCAGCAGCTCAGGACTAGTTTTGGCCAATGAGCAGTTCTTC,CASSSGLVLANEQFF,TRBV7-9,TRBJ2-1,.,TRBD2
TGCGCCAGCAGCTCCGGGACAGGGGGCGCTGGGGCCAACGTCCTGACTTTC,CASSSGTGGAGANVLTF,TRBV5-1,TRBJ2-6,.,TRBD1
TGTGCCTGGTATTGTCCGGGACAGGGGGGGGGCTACACCTTC,CAWYCPGQGGGYTF,TRBV30,TRBJ1-2,.,TRBD1
TGTGCCAGCATCTACATTCCGGGACACCCCTACGAGCAGTACTTC,CASIYIPGHPYEQYF,TRBV6-1,TRBJ2-7,.,.
TGTGCCAGCAGCGTCGGACTAGCAGCCACACAAGAGACCCAGTACTTC,CASSVGLAATQETQYF,TRBV14,TRBJ2-5,.,TRBD2
TGTGCCAGCAGTGTCCAAAGGCCAGCGGGTACAGATACGCAGTATTTT,CASSVQRPAGTDTQYF,TRBV6-6,TRBJ2-3,.,.
TGCGCCAGCAGCCAGCTAGCGGGGGGGCGGAACACCGGGGAGCTGTTTTTT,CASSQLAGGRNTGELFF,TRBV4-1,TRBJ2-2,few,TRBD2
TGTGCCAGCAGCTTACAGGGATTCTCTGGGGCCAACGTCCTGACTTTC,CASSLQGFSGANVLTF,TRBV7-7,TRBJ2-6,.,.
TGCGCCAGCAGTGCGGGACTAAGGTACAATGAGCAGTTCTTC,CASSAGLRYNEQFF,TRBV10-1,TRBJ2-1,.,TRBD2
TGTGCCTGGTGCCCTAGCGGGAGCTACAATGAGCAGTTCTTC,CAWCPSGSYNEQFF,TRBV30,TRBJ2-1,.,TRBD2
TGTGCCAGCAGCTTAGGTGGAGGAATGAACACTGAAGCTTTCTTT,CASSLGGGMNTEAFF,TRBV13,TRBJ1-1,.,.
TGCAGTGCTAGAGATAGTCGGACCCAGTACTTC,CSARDSRTQYF,TRBV20-1,TRBJ2-5,.,.
TGTGCCAGCAGCGTAGAGGCGGGAGGAAACACCATATATTTT,CASSVEAGGNTIYF,TRBV9,TRBJ1-3,once,.
TGTGCCACATCCGGGACAGAGGTTGCCTACGAGCAGTACTTC,CATSGTEVAYEQYF,TRBV19,TRBJ2-7,.,TRBD1
TGTGCCAGCAGCCTTCTGAGGAACACTGAAGCTTTCTTT,CASSLLRNTEAFF,TRBV6-5,TRBJ1-1,.,.
TGTGCCAGCTCACCACCGGGACAGGGGAACACCGGGGAGCTGTTTTTT,CASSPPGQGNTGELFF,TRBV18,TRBJ2-2,.,TRBD1
TGCGCCAGCAGCCAATGGCGGGGGAACACTGAAGCTTTCTTT,CASSQWRGNTEAFF,TRBV4-1,TRBJ1-1,.,.
TGCGCCAGCAGCTTGCTGCAGCAAGAGACCCAGTACTTC,CASSLLQQETQYF,TRBV5-1,TRBJ2-5,.,.
TGTGCCAGCAGCTTGGAAAACGCGAAGAACACTGAAGCTTTCTTT,CASSLENAKNTEAFF,TRBV5-4,TRBJ1-1,.,.